This T cell receptor (beta chain) is drawn from a study of vaccination and CD4 T cells after COVID-19. Study-level background: Two mRNA vaccine doses were given, either BNT162b2 or mRNA-1273.

The sample's treatment: approximately nine-day PBMC culture with coronavirus spike peptide pools or control peptides (ViraFEST assay). Researchers reported culturing 2 million or so PBMCs per well with approximately 10 IU/ml IL-2 and about 10 ug/ml peptide pools. The cultures had half their medium swapped for fresh IL-2 medium on days 3 and 7. A word on this clonotype: The target antigen is unknown.

The study sequenced cultured CD4+ T cell DNA using the Oncomine TCR Beta short-read assay. MiXCR, applied by TCRdb to the PCR reads, yields one record per CDR3 protein. The sample lists about 6,800 distinct CDR3 sequences, less than 75% occurring once. Germline V gene sequence: CDR1 LNHDA, CDR2 SQIVND (reference sequence). The CDR3 extends over 15 amino acids. V lost 4 bases to trimming and J lost 2 bases, with 14 bases between them. The J gene is TRBJ1-2, the V gene TRBV19; tentatively, D is TRBD1 (5 bases). This clonotype originated in a human donor who had recovered from COVID-19. The sequencing input was CD4+ T cells from blood, cultured in vitro. CDR3 in DNA: TGTGCCAGTAGTACTGTCTCCGGGACGAACTATGGCTACACCTTC. Its translation is CASSTVSGTNYGYTF. The whole variable domain, filled in from reference TRBV19 and TRBJ1-2, reads DGGITQSPKYLFRKEGQNVTLSCEQNLNHDAMYWYRQDPGQGLRLIYYSQIVNDFQKGDIAEGYSVSREKKESFPLTVTSAQKNPTAFYLCASSTVSGTNYGYTFGSGTRLTVV.